These 15 T cell receptor beta chains came from one sample sequenced in a study of blood T cell repertoires in COVID-19. Profiled with immunoSEQ multiplex PCR; TCRdb holds only in-frame clones, not every one. Here the sample spans about 260,000 clones, approximately 90% being singletons. Sequenced: peripheral blood. The receptors stem from a woman in her forties or fifties who had recovered from COVID-19.

The rearrangement joins TRBV10-1 to TRBJ2-3; perhaps TRBD2 as D (10 bases). The CDR3 consists of 19 residues. Germline loops: CDR1 WNHNN, CDR2 SYGVQD (reference sequence). Trimming took 6 bases from V and 5 from J, leaving 30 bases between them. CDR3 coding DNA: TGCGCCAGCAGAGAAGGACAGGGGATATCTACTAGCGGGGTAGATACGCAGTATTTT. It codes for CASREGQGISTSGVDTQYF.

The genes are TRBV5-1 and TRBJ2-7; D gene unclear. The V gene's germline CDR1 is SGHRS and CDR2 YFSETQ. Trimming pared 0 bases from V and 6 bases from J, leaving 13 bases between. The CDR3 runs 14 residues. CDR3 sequence: CASSLEADTGEQYF. DNA for the CDR3: TGCGCCAGCAGCTTGGAGGCGGATACGGGCGAGCAGTACTTC.

Ten or more counts support this clone. The chain has TRBV5-1 and TRBJ1-1; D may be TRBD1 (6 bases). CDR3 length: 14 amino acids. V lost 2 bases, J lost 4 bases, and 12 bases lay in between. The germline V gene has CDR1 SGHRS and CDR2 YFSETQ. CDR3 sequence: CASSLQQGITEAFF. For the CDR3, the DNA is TGCGCCAGCAGCTTACAACAGGGTATCACTGAAGCTTTCTTT.

V gene TRBV28 combines with J gene TRBJ2-3; 8 bases map to TRBD2. Germline CDR1 is MDHEN and CDR2 is SYDVKM. V lost 8 bases to trimming and J lost 3 bases; unmatched junction nucleotides: 10. CDR3 size: 15 residues. The CDR3 DNA is TGTGCCAGCTCGAGCGGGAGCGGCTTAACAGATACGCAGTATTTT. Its translation is CASSSGSGLTDTQYF.

The rearrangement uses TRBV28 and TRBJ1-2, with TRBD1 matching 7 bases. Trimming at V came to 5 bases and at J to 5 bases, leaving 8 bases not matched to a gene. This CDR3 has 14 amino acids. The V gene's germline CDR1 is MDHEN and CDR2 SYDVKM. CDR3 sequence: CASSTNTGAYGYTF. In DNA form, the CDR3 reads TGTGCCAGCAGTACAAATACAGGGGCTTATGGCTACACCTTC.

This chain links TRBV7-9 with TRBJ2-3, with TRBD1 as a possible D gene (5 bases). Trimming removed 0 bases from V and 2 bases from J, with 9 bases in between. CDR3 length: 15 amino acids. Germline V gene lookup returns CDR1 SEHNR and CDR2 FQNEAQ (reference sequence). In DNA form, the CDR3 reads TGTGCCAGCAGCTTAGCGCAGGGTTCCACAGATACGCAGTATTTT. Translated, it gives CASSLAQGSTDTQYF.

This clone was seen only once. The chain employs TRBV30 and TRBJ2-3; tentative D call: TRBD1 (6 bases). Germline loops: CDR1 GTSNPN, CDR2 SVGIG (reference sequence). CDR3 length: 13 amino acids. The ends were cut back, 0 bases at V and 4 bases at J, with 8 bases in the middle. CDR3 region: CAWSVPGADTQYF. The CDR3 DNA is TGTGCCTGGAGTGTACCAGGGGCAGATACGCAGTATTTT.

This clone occurred a few times. This chain joins TRBV7-6 and TRBJ1-6; D is ambiguous. Germline loops: CDR1 SGHVS, CDR2 FNYEAQ. The CDR3 consists of 15 residues. Trimming shortened V by 8 bases and J by 7 bases, and 18 bases separated the two germline ends. CDR3 amino acids: CASSPVPNSNSPLHF. In DNA, the CDR3 is TGTGCCAGCTCTCCGGTCCCAAACTCGAATTCACCCCTCCACTTT.

The gene calls are TRBV2 and TRBJ1-2, with TRBD1 identical over 8 bases. V lost 5 bases to trimming and J lost 5 bases; unmatched junction nucleotides: 10. CDR3 length: 15 residues. Germline V gene data show CDR1 as SNHLY and CDR2 as FYNNEI. CDR3: CASSSFPDREYGYTF. The DNA for the CDR3 is TGTGCCAGCAGTTCCTTTCCGGACAGGGAATATGGCTACACCTTC.

The V gene is TRBV6-4, the J gene TRBJ2-2; 10 nucleotides match TRBD2. The CDR3 consists of 16 residues. Germline values: CDR1 MRHNA, CDR2 SNTAGT. The junction had 7 bases not matched to a gene; V was cut back by 6 bases and J by 3 bases. CDR3 in amino acids: CASSPLAGADTGELFF. CDR3 coding DNA: TGTGCCAGCAGCCCTCTAGCGGGAGCGGACACCGGGGAGCTGTTTTTT.

J is TRBJ2-3 and V is TRBV7-2, with TRBD1 matching over 9 bases. Germline CDR1 is SGHTA and CDR2 is FQGNSA. The CDR3 is made up of 16 amino acids. J was trimmed by 3 bases and V by 0 bases; bases with no gene match: 4. The CDR3 region has the DNA TGTGCCAGCAGCTTAGCGTTAGGACAGGGGACAGATACGCAGTATTTT. Protein product: CASSLALGQGTDTQYF.

CDR3 sequence reads: CASSSSQGTYEQYF. The CDR3 DNA follows: TGTGCCAGCAGCTCGTCACAGGGGACCTACGAGCAGTACTTC. The chain uses TRBV7-9 and TRBJ2-7; 7 nucleotides agree with TRBD1. Germline V gene data show CDR1 as SEHNR and CDR2 as FQNEAQ (reference sequence). The CDR3 has 14 amino acids. Unmatched junction bases numbered 5, after V lost 4 bases and J lost 2 bases.

Here the CDR3 reads CASSRNRGEQYF. In nucleotides, the CDR3 is TGTGCCAGCAGCCGGAACAGGGGCGAGCAGTACTTC. The rearrangement joins TRBV14 to TRBJ2-7, with TRBD1 matching 7 bases. The V gene's germline CDR1 is SGHDN and CDR2 FVKESK. The length of the CDR3 is 12 residues. After removal of 4 bases from V and 6 bases from J, the junction contained 3 bases not matched to a gene. Drawing the rest from reference TRBV14 and TRBJ2-7, the complete variable domain is EAGVTQFPSHSVIEKGQTVTLRCDPISGHDNLYWYRRVMGKEIKFLLHFVKESKQDESGMPNNRFLAERTGGTYSTLKVQPAELEDSGVYFCASSRNRGEQYFGPGTRLTVT.

This clone was recorded once. The chain has TRBV7-9 and TRBJ2-5, with 12 bases identical to TRBD2. The germline V gene encodes CDR1 SEHNR and CDR2 FQNEAQ (reference sequence). The CDR3 covers 16 residues. V dropped 4 bases and J dropped 4; count of bases not matched to a gene: 7. The CDR3 here is CASSSTSGSIRETQYF. The CDR3 region has the DNA TGTGCCAGCAGCTCGACTAGCGGGAGTATTAGAGAGACCCAGTACTTC.

This clone was seen only a few times. V and J are TRBV7-2 and TRBJ1-2; 8 bases are shared with TRBD1. After removal of 1 base from V and 5 bases from J, the junction contained 6 bases not matched to a gene. Germline CDR1 SGHTA, CDR2 FQGNSA. CDR3 length: 15 amino acids. CDR3 residues: CASSLVRTGSYGYTF. Written as DNA, the CDR3 is TGTGCCAGCAGCTTAGTGAGGACAGGGTCATATGGCTACACCTTC.